These 11 T cell receptor beta chains were all obtained from the same sample, sequenced in a study of shared clonotypes between healthy human individuals. Measured with immunoSEQ multiplex PCR; TCRdb has only the in-frame clones, and not every one. The sample contains about 2.1 million clones, approximately 92% of which appear only once. Naive CD8 cells, CD45RO-negative and positively selected for CCR7, excluded terminally differentiated effector memory CD45RA+ cells. Sequencing was performed on naive CD8+ T cells from PBMCs. Receptor source: a young man in good health. Some clones in this sample may be carry-over from other donors' samples.

The rearrangement links TRBV6-1 to TRBJ2-2; D might be TRBD1 (6 bases). V lost 8 bases to trimming and J lost 1 base, with 11 bases between them. In germline, CDR1 is MNHNS, CDR2 SASEGT. The CDR3 extends over 14 amino acids. The CDR3 spells CASEGVRNTGELFF. The CDR3 coding sequence is TGTGCCAGCGAGGGGGTTAGGAACACCGGGGAGCTGTTTTTT.

This clone was seen just once. The chain is built from TRBV28 and TRBJ1-2; no clear D gene. From germline, CDR1 is MDHEN and CDR2 SYDVKM. The CDR3 totals 13 residues. Deletions cut 5 bases from V and 10 bases from J, with 17 bases between. The CDR3 reads CASSPNFGRYYTF. The CDR3 bases are TGTGCCAGCAGTCCTAACTTTGGACGGTACTACACCTTC.

This chain connects TRBV7-7 to TRBJ2-1, with 9 bases identical to TRBD2. The CDR3 sequence is 18 residues long. Germline CDR1 and CDR2: SSHAT and FNYEAQ (reference sequence). The junction had 18 bases not matched to a gene; V was cut back by 4 bases and J by 8 bases. DNA for the CDR3: TGTGCCAGCAGCTCCCCCCTAAAACCCGGGACTAGCCCGGATGAGCAGTTCTTC. This translates into CASSSPLKPGTSPDEQFF. The full variable domain, completed using reference TRBV7-7 and TRBJ2-1, is GAGVSQSPRYKVTKRGQDVTLRCDPISSHATLYWYQQALGQGPEFLTYFNYEAQPDKSGLPSDRFSAERPEGSISTLTIQRTEQRDSAMYRCASSSPLKPGTSPDEQFFGPGTRLTVL.

This chain connects TRBV6-6 to TRBJ2-7; D is ambiguous. Between the trimmed V and J ends, which lost 2 bases and 7 bases, there was a span of 15 bases. CDR1 and CDR2 (germline): MNHNY, SVGAGI (reference sequence). This CDR3 is built from 14 residues. The CDR3 sequence: CASSYLQHEREQYF. In nucleotides, the CDR3 is TGTGCCAGCAGTTACCTGCAACATGAGAGAGAGCAGTACTTC.

V is TRBV11-2 and J is TRBJ2-2; tentatively, D is TRBD1 (6 bases). CDR3 length equals 16 residues. From germline, CDR1 is SGHAT and CDR2 FQNNGV. V lost 3 bases and J 4 bases, leaving 15 bases between the germline ends. In nucleotides, the CDR3 is TGTGCCAGCAGCTTTCTGAACAGGGCGGGCACCGGGGAGCTGTTTTTT. Translated, it gives CASSFLNRAGTGELFF.

The chain joins TRBV4-3 to TRBJ2-2; no clear D. Germline values: CDR1 LGHNA, CDR2 YSLEER. V dropped 0 bases and J dropped 4 bases, with 6 bases sitting between them. The CDR3 runs to 14 residues. CDR3 sequence: CASSQEDLTGELFF. Written as DNA, the CDR3 is TGCGCCAGCAGCCAAGAAGACCTCACCGGGGAGCTGTTTTTT.

The rearrangement links TRBV6-4 to TRBJ2-7; D ambiguous. Germline V CDR1 and CDR2: MRHNA, SNTAGT. The length of the CDR3 is 14 residues. Trimming removed 2 bases at V and 5 bases at J, with 13 bases between. The CDR3 reads CASSDRPPRNEQYF. CDR3 sequence (DNA): TGTGCCAGCAGTGACCGACCTCCTCGTAACGAGCAGTACTTC.

The chain recombines TRBV4-3 with TRBJ2-1, with 9 bases lining up with TRBD2. The CDR3 runs 16 residues. J gave up 8 bases and V 4 bases, and 12 bases lay outside the gene matches. Germline V gene data show CDR1 as LGHNA and CDR2 as YSLEER. CDR3 residues: CASSPREAGGADEQFF. The CDR3 bases are TGCGCCAGCAGCCCTCGGGAGGCGGGAGGGGCTGATGAGCAGTTCTTC.

The genes are TRBV5-1 and TRBJ1-1; D ambiguous. V dropped 2 bases and J dropped 4 bases, with 15 bases sitting between them. The CDR3 runs 15 residues. CDR1 and CDR2 (germline): SGHRS, YFSETQ. CDR3 residues: CASSLGPRSGTEAFF. Here the CDR3 DNA reads TGCGCCAGCAGCTTAGGACCGCGATCGGGCACTGAAGCTTTCTTT.

The rearrangement joins TRBV27 to TRBJ1-1, with TRBD1 identical over 7 bases. CDR1 and CDR2 from the germline V gene are MNHEY and SMNVEV (reference sequence). V was clipped by 4 bases and J by 0 bases; unmatched bases: 5. This CDR3 contains 15 residues. The CDR3 DNA reads TGTGCCAGCAGTTCCCGACAGGGATTGAACACTGAAGCTTTCTTT. This encodes CASSSRQGLNTEAFF.

Comment on this clone: Other DNA sequences of this sample code for an identical CDR3. The genes are TRBV29-1 and TRBJ2-7; 8 bases fit TRBD1. The CDR3 is made up of 13 amino acids. Germline values: CDR1 SQVTM, CDR2 ANQGSEA. V lost 7 bases, J lost 3 bases, and 8 bases stayed unmatched. CDR3 bases: TGCAGCGCCCGGACAGGGACGAGCTACGAGCAGTACTTC. Its translation is CSARTGTSYEQYF.